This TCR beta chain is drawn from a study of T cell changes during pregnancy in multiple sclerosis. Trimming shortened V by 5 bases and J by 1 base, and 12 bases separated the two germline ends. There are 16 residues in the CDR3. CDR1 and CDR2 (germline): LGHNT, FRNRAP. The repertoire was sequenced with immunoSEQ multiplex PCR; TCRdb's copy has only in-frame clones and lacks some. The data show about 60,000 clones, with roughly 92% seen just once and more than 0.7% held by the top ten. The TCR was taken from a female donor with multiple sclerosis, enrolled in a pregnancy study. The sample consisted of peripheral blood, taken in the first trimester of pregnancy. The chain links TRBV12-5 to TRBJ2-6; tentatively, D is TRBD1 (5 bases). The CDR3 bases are TGTGCTAGTGGTGCGAACCAGGGATCTGGGGCCAACGTCCTGACTTTC. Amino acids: CASGANQGSGANVLTF.